Listed below are T cell receptor beta chains from one sample, sequenced in a study of cytomegalovirus exposure and HLA in healthy donors. TCRdb's table, derived via immunoSEQ multiplex PCR, lists solely in-frame clones and lacks some. The sample contains around 120,000 clones, under 90% of which appear only once. Sequencing used PBMCs. The receptors come from a man aged 18 to 30 in good health and CMV-seronegative. The CDR3 runs from the conserved cysteine through the conserved F or W. Fields, in order: D gene, clone size, V gene, J gene, CDR3 protein, CDR3 DNA. D genes are given only for firm matches. Not all rows give a size; the values are once, few, many and, for expanded clones, a class.

>.|.|TRBV6-1|TRBJ1-6
CASSELSSYNSPLHF
TGTGCCAGCAGTGAACTGAGCTCCTATAATTCACCCCTCCACTTT
>.|.|TRBV10-3|TRBJ2-1
CAISERQTDNEQFF
TGTGCCATCAGTGAGAGACAGACCGACAATGAGCAGTTCTTC
>TRBD1|.|TRBV30|TRBJ2-5
CAWSVRQGEGETQYF
TGTGCCTGGAGTGTACGACAGGGAGAAGGAGAGACCCAGTACTTC
>.|.|TRBV13|TRBJ2-3
CASSSRSHASTDTQYF
TGTGCCAGCAGCTCCAGAAGTCACGCAAGCACAGATACGCAGTATTTT
>.|.|TRBV2|TRBJ2-7
CASSEEQGTHEQYF
TGTGCCAGCAGTGAAGAACAGGGCACCCACGAGCAGTACTTC
>.|.|TRBV19|TRBJ1-2
CASSIDGGGANGYTF
TGTGCCAGTAGTATAGATGGCGGGGGAGCAAATGGCTACACCTTC
>.|.|TRBV4-3|TRBJ2-7
CASSQDAGTYEQYF
TGCGCCAGCAGCCAAGATGCAGGAACTTACGAGCAGTACTTC
>.|.|TRBV27|TRBJ1-6
CASSFEWQGNSPLHF
TGTGCCAGCAGTTTTGAGTGGCAGGGTAATTCACCCCTCCACTTT
>TRBD2|.|TRBV7-3|TRBJ2-5
CASSFGLAGAGETQYF
TGTGCCAGCAGCTTCGGACTAGCGGGGGCCGGGGAGACCCAGTACTTC
>.|.|TRBV6-5|TRBJ1-2
CASFPGLGDYGYTF
TGTGCCAGCTTCCCCGGACTCGGAGACTATGGCTACACCTTC
>.|.|TRBV30|TRBJ2-1
CAWSVRYNEQFF
TGTGCCTGGAGTGTGCGCTACAATGAGCAGTTCTTC
>TRBD2|.|TRBV7-8|TRBJ2-2
CASSPTSGGTGELFF
TGTGCCAGCAGCCCAACTAGCGGGGGAACCGGGGAGCTGTTTTTT
>TRBD2|few|TRBV6-1|TRBJ2-7
CASSEAESGGYEQYF
TGTGCCAGCAGTGAAGCAGAGAGCGGGGGGTACGAGCAGTACTTC
>TRBD2|.|TRBV28|TRBJ2-1
CASSLKRGGYNEQFF
TGTGCCAGCAGTTTAAAGCGGGGGGGCTACAATGAGCAGTTCTTC
>.|.|TRBV6-5|TRBJ2-3
CASSPAAGPDTQYF
TGTGCCAGCAGCCCGGCCGCGGGACCAGATACGCAGTATTTT
>TRBD1|.|TRBV5-6|TRBJ2-7
CASSSGTGVYEQYF
TGTGCCAGCAGCTCTGGGACAGGGGTGTACGAGCAGTACTTC
>TRBD1|.|TRBV6-5|TRBJ2-7
CASSYLGDRGRVEQYF
TGTGCCAGCAGTTACCTCGGGGACAGGGGCCGTGTCGAGCAGTACTTC
>.|.|TRBV10-2|TRBJ1-5
CASNRWDTYQPQHF
TGCGCCAGCAACCGCTGGGACACCTATCAGCCCCAGCATTTT
>TRBD1|.|TRBV19|TRBJ1-4
CASSILGTEDEKLFF
TGTGCCAGTAGTATTCTTGGGACAGAGGATGAAAAACTGTTTTTT
>.|once|TRBV19|TRBJ2-5
CASSTNIPREETQYF
TGTGCCAGTAGTACTAATATCCCTCGTGAAGAGACCCAGTACTTC
>.|once|TRBV5-1|TRBJ1-3
CASSLVSPTGNTIYF
TGCGCCAGCAGCTTGGTGTCCCCCACTGGAAACACCATATATTTT
>.|.|TRBV5-8|TRBJ1-1
CASSWPGMNTEAFF
TGTGCCAGCAGCTGGCCAGGCATGAACACTGAAGCTTTCTTT
>.|.|TRBV7-2|TRBJ1-1
CASYLWGLGTEAFF
TGTGCCAGCTATCTTTGGGGGCTCGGGACTGAAGCTTTCTTT
>TRBD2|.|TRBV4-3|TRBJ2-1
CASSPLAGGLGNEQFF
TGCGCCAGCAGCCCACTAGCGGGGGGATTGGGTAATGAGCAGTTCTTC
>TRBD1|.|TRBV29-1|TRBJ1-2
CSVGGQGYGYTF
TGCAGCGTTGGCGGACAGGGCTATGGCTACACCTTC
>.|.|TRBV7-3|TRBJ1-1
CASSPQRRGEGTEAFF
TGTGCCAGCAGCCCCCAGAGAAGAGGGGAGGGGACTGAAGCTTTCTTT
>TRBD2|.|TRBV7-2|TRBJ2-2
CASSSPGLAGGTGELFF
TGTGCCAGCAGTTCTCCGGGACTAGCGGGGGGCACCGGGGAGCTGTTTTTT
>.|.|TRBV29-1|TRBJ1-2
CSVVRGQGGYTF
TGCAGCGTTGTCAGGGGCCAGGGGGGCTACACCTTC
>TRBD2|.|TRBV18|TRBJ2-5
CASSPGGAGETQYF
TGTGCCAGCTCACCCGGGGGGGCCGGAGAGACCCAGTACTTC